The subject of this entry is one T cell receptor (beta chain). TCRdb keeps only in-frame clones here, not all; method: immunoSEQ multiplex PCR. The profile covers about 54,000 clones, with about 93% appearing a single time and 0.2% to 0.25% taken by the ten largest. The data derive from a study of technical replicates of blood from several donors. The V gene lost 7 bases and the J gene lost 2 bases, with 11 bases spanning the gap. The CDR3 has 13 amino acids. The germline gives CDR1 SGHAT, CDR2 FQNNGV. This chain links TRBV11-2 with TRBJ2-5, with D perhaps matching TRBD2 (6 bases). The TCR comes from a human donor in good health. The material sequenced was T cells isolated from PBMCs. The CDR3 loop is CASTTTSQETQYF. The CDR3 nucleotides are TGTGCCAGCACCACGACTAGTCAAGAGACCCAGTACTTC.